This paragraph covers one T cell receptor beta chain sequence. The entry originates in a study of blood T cell repertoires in COVID-19. The method was immunoSEQ multiplex PCR; TCRdb's version includes in-frame clones alone and lacks a portion of them. This table holds 100,000 or so clones, about 81% found once. Trimming shortened V by 2 bases and J by 0 bases, and 11 bases separated the two germline ends. CDR3 length equals 15 residues. CDR1 SGHTA and CDR2 FQGNSA come from the germline V gene. V and J are TRBV7-2 and TRBJ2-7; D is possibly TRBD1 (5 bases). This clonotype was sampled from a man of 80 years or more with acute or convalescent COVID-19. Source material: peripheral blood. The CDR3 DNA reads TGTGCCAGCAGCTTACAGGGCTATAGCTCCTACGAGCAGTACTTC. Its translation: CASSLQGYSSYEQYF.